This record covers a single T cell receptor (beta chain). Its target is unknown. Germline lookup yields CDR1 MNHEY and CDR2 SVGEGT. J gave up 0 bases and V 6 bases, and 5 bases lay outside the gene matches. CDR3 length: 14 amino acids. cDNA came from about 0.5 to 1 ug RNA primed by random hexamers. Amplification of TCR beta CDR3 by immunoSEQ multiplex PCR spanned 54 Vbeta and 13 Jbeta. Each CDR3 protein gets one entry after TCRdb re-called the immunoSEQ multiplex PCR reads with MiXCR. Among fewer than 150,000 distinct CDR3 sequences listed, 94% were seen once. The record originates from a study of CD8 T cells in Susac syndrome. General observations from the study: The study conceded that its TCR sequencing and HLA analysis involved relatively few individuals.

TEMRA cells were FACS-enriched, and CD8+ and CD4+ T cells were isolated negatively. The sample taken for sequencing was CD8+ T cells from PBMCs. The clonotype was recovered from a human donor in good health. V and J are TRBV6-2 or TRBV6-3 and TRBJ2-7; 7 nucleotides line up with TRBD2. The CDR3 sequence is CASSWRESSYEQYF. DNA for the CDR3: TGTGCCAGCAGCTGGCGGGAGAGCTCCTACGAGCAGTACTTC.